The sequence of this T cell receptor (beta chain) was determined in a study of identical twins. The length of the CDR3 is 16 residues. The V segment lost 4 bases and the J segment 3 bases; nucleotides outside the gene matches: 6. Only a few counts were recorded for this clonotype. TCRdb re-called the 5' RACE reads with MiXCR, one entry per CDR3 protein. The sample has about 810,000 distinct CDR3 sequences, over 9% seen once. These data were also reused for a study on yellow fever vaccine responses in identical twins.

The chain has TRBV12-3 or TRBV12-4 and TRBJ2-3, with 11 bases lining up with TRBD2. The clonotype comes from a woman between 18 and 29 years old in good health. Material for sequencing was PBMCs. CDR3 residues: CASSSGTSGATDTQYF. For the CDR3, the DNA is TGTGCCAGCAGTTCCGGGACTAGCGGAGCTACAGATACGCAGTATTTT.